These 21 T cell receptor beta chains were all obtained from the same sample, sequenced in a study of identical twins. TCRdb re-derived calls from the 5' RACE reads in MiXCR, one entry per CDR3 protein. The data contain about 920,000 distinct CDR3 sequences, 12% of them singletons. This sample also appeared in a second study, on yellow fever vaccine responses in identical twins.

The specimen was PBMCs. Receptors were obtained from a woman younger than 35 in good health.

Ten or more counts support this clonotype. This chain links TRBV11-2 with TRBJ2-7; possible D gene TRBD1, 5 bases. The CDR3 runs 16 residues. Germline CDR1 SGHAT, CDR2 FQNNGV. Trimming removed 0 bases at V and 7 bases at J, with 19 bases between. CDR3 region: CASSLELSTGRGEQYV. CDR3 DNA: TGTGCCAGCAGCTTAGAATTAAGCACAGGCCGTGGGGAGCAGTACGTC.

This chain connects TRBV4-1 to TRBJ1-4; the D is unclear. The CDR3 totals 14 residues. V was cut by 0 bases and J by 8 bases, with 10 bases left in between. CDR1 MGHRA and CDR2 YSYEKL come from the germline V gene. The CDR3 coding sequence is TGCGCCAGCAGCCAAGAGGTCCCTCGGGAAAAACTGTTTTTT. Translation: CASSQEVPREKLFF.

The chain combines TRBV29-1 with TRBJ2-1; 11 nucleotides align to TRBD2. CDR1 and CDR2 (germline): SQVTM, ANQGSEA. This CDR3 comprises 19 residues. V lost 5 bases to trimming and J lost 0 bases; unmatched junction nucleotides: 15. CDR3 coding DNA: TGCAGCGTTAGCCGGGTTCAGGGACTAGCGGAGAGCTCCTACAATGAGCAGTTCTTC. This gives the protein CSVSRVQGLAESSYNEQFF.

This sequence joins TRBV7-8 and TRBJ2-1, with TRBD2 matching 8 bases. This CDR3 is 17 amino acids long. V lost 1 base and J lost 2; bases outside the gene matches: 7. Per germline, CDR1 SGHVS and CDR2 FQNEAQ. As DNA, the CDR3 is TGTGCCAGCAGCTTAGTTTTGCGGGAGGATCCCTACAATGAGCAGTTCTTC. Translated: CASSLVLREDPYNEQFF.

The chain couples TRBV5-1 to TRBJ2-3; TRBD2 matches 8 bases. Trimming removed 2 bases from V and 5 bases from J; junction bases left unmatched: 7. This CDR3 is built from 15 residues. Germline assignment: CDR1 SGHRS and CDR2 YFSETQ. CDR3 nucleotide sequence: TGCGCCAGCAGCTTAGCGGGAGATTGGATAGATACGCAGTATTTT. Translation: CASSLAGDWIDTQYF. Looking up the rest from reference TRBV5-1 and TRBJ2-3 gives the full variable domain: KAGVTQTPRYLIKTRGQQVTLSCSPISGHRSVSWYQQTPGQGLQFLFEYFSETQRNKGNFPGRFSGRQFSNSRSEMNVSTLELGDSALYLCASSLAGDWIDTQYFGPGTRLTVL.

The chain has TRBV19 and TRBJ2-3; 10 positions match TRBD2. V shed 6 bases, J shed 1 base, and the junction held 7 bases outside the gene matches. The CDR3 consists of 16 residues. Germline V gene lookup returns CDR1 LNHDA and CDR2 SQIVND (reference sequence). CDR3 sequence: CASRPSGGAGTDTQYF. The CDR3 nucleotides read TGTGCCAGTAGGCCCAGCGGGGGGGCTGGCACAGATACGCAGTATTTT.

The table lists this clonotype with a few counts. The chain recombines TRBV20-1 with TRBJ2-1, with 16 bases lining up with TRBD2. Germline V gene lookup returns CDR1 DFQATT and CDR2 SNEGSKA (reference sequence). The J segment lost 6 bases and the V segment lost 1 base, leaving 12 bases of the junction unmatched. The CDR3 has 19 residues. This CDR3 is CSARGVQGLAGGPGNEQFF. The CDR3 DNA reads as TGCAGTGCTAGAGGCGTCCAGGGACTAGCGGGGGGGCCAGGCAATGAGCAGTTCTTC.

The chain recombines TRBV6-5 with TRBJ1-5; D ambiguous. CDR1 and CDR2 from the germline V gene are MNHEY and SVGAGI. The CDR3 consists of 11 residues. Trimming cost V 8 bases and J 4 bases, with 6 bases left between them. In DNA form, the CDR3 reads TGTGCCAGCGGTCGAAATCAGCCCCAGCATTTT. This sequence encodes CASGRNQPQHF.

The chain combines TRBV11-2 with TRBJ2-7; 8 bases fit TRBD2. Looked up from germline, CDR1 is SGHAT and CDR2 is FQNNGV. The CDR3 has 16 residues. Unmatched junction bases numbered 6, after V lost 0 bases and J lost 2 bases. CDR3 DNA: TGTGCCAGCAGCTTAGATTCGGGGGGGCTAACCTACGAGCAGTACGTC. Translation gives CASSLDSGGLTYEQYV.

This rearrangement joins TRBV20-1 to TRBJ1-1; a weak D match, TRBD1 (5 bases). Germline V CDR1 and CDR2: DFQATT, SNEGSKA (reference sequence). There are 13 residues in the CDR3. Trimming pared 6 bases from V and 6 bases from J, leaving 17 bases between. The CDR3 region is CSAPRQRAPEAFF. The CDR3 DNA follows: TGCAGTGCCCCTAGACAGAGGGCCCCTGAAGCTTTCTTT.

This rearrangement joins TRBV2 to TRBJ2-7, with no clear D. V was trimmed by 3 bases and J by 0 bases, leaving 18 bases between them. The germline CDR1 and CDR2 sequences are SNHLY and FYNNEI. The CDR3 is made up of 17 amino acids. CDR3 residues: CASSDGAGRKSSYEQYF. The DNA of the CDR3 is TGTGCCAGCAGTGATGGCGCTGGCAGGAAATCCTCCTACGAGCAGTACTTC.

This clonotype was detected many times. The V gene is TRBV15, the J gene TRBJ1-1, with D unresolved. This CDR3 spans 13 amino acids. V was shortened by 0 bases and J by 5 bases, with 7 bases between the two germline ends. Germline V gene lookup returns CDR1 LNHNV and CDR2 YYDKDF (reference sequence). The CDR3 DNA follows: TGTGCCACCAGCAGAGATGTGGCGACTGAAGCTTTCTTT. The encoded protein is CATSRDVATEAFF.

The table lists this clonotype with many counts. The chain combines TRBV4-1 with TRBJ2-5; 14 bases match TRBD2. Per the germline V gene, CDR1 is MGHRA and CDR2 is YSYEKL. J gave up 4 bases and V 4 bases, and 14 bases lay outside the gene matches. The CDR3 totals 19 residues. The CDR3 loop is CASSLRQGMGLAGAETQYF. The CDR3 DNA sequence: TGCGCCAGCAGCCTGCGACAGGGGATGGGACTAGCGGGAGCAGAGACCCAGTACTTC.

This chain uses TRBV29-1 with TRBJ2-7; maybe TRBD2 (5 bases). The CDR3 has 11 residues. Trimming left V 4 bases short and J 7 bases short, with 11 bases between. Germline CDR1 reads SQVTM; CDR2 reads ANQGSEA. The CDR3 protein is CSVVEAREQYF. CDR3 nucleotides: TGCAGCGTTGTGGAGGCAAGGGAGCAGTACTTC.

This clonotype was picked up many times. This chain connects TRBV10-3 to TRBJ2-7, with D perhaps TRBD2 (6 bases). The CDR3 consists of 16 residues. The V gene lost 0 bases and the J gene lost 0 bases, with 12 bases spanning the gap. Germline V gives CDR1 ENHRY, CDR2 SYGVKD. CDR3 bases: TGTGCCATCAGTGAGTCGGGGCGGGGAAGCTCCTACGAGCAGTACTTC. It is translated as CAISESGRGSSYEQYF.

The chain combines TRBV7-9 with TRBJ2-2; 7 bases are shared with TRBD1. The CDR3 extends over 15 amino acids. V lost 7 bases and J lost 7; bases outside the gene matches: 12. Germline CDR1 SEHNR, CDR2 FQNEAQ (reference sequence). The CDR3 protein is CASIDYSGGSGELFF. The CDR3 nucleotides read TGTGCCAGCATCGATTATTCAGGGGGTAGCGGGGAGCTGTTTTTT.

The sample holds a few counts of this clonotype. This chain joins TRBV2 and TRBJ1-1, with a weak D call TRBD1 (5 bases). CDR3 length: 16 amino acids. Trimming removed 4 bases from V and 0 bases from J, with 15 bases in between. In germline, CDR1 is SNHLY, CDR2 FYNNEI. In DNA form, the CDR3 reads TGTGCCAGCAGTGGTCAGGGTATGTTCATGAACACTGAAGCTTTCTTT. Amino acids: CASSGQGMFMNTEAFF.

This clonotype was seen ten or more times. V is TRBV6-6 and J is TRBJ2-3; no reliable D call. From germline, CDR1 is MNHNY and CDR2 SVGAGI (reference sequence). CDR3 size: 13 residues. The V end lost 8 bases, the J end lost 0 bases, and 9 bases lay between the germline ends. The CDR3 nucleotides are TGTGCCAGCTCCGATGTCAGCACAGATACGCAGTATTTT. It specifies CASSDVSTDTQYF.

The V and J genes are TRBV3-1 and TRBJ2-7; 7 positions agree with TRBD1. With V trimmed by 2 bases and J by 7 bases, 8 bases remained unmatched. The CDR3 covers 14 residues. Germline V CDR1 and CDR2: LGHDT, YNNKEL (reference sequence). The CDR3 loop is CASSQSETGKEQYV. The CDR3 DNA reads TGTGCCAGCAGCCAAAGCGAGACAGGGAAAGAGCAGTACGTC.

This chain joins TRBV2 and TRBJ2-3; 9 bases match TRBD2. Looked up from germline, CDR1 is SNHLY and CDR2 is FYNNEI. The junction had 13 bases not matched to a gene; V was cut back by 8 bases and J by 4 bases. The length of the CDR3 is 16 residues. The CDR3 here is CASGVAGARRPDTQYF. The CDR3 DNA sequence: TGTGCCAGCGGGGTAGCGGGAGCCCGAAGGCCAGATACGCAGTATTTT.

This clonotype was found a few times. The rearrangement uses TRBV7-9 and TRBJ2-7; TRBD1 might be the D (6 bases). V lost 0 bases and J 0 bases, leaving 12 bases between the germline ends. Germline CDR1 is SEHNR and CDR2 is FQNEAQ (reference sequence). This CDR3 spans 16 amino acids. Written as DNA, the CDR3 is TGTGCCAGCAGCTTAGCGGACAGCGCAAGCTCCTACGAGCAGTACTTC. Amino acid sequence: CASSLADSASSYEQYF. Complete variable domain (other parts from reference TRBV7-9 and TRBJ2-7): DTGVSQNPRHKITKRGQNVTFRCDPISEHNRLYWYRQTLGQGPEFLTYFQNEAQLEKSRLLSDRFSAERPKGSFSTLEIQRTEQGDSAMYLCASSLADSASSYEQYFGPGTRLTVT.